This TCR beta chain was captured by sequencing in a study of T-cell reconstitution after alpha-beta-depleted transplantation in children. Study-wide points: Alpha-beta T cells about two months after transplant reportedly derived from several hundred expanded graft clones.

It was with unique molecular identifiers that the TCRbeta library was prepared. TCRdb re-called the PCR reads through MiXCR, storing one row per CDR3 protein. Here the sample spans approximately 630,000 distinct CDR3 sequences, 13% being singletons. This clonotype showed up just a few times. Antigen unknown. The CDR3 runs 15 residues. V shed 4 bases and J shed 0 bases, with 10 bases lying between them. The receptor's source is a girl aged 2 to 10 with congenital amegakaryocytic thrombocytopenia, due to receive a stem cell transplant. This specimen consisted of PBMCs, obtained before TCRalphabeta/CD19-depleted stem cell transplant. The chain joins TRBV12-3 or TRBV12-4 to TRBJ2-1; TRBD1 is a possible D gene (5 bases). CDR3 in DNA: TGTGCCAGCAGTTCCTCGGACACCTCCTACAATGAGCAGTTCTTC. The encoded protein is CASSSSDTSYNEQFF.